This T cell receptor beta chain derives from a study of T-cell memory formation after mild COVID-19. V was trimmed by 7 bases and J by 3 bases, leaving 15 bases between them. The CDR3 covers 14 residues. TCRdb processed the 5' RACE reads anew with MiXCR; each CDR3 protein has one entry. The repertoire consists of 180,000 or so distinct CDR3 sequences, with 11% occurring once and the leading ten covering roughly 3.8%. This rearrangement joins TRBV12-3 or TRBV12-4 to TRBJ1-1, with D unclear. The sequencing input was PBMCs or a T cell subset sorted from them (not recorded which). This clonotype was sampled from a man between 18 and 35 years old who had mild COVID-19 (a few samples of this study predate the infection). Cell type and time point are not known. Here the CDR3 DNA reads TGTGCCAGCACCGGTTACGCGCCGTACACTGAAGCTTTCTTT. Translated: CASTGYAPYTEAFF.